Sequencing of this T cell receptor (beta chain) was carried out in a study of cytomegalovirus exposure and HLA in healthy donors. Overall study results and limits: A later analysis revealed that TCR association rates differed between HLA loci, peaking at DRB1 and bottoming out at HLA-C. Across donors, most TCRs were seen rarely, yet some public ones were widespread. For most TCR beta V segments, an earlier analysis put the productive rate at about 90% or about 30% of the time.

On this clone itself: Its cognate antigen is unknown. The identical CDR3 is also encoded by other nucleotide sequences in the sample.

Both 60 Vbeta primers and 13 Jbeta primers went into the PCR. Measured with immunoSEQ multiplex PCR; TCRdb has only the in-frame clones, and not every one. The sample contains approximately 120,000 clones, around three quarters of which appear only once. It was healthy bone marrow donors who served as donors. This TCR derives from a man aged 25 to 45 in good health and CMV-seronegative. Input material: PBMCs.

CDR3 in amino acids: CASSPPGLASDTQYF. The CDR3, as DNA: TGTGCCAGCAGCCCTCCGGGACTAGCATCAGATACGCAGTATTTT. The V and J genes are TRBV14 and TRBJ2-3; TRBD2 aligns across 9 bases. Losses at the gene ends were 4 bases for V and 4 bases for J; bases not matched to a gene: 6. This CDR3 comprises 15 residues. Germline V lookup: CDR1 SGHDN, CDR2 FVKESK.